These T cell receptor beta chains were read from a single sample in a study of follicular helper T cells after annual influenza vaccination. Profiled with immunoSEQ multiplex PCR; TCRdb holds only in-frame clones, not every one. This sample has fewer than 10,000 clones, with 80% to 90% found just once. Source: CXCR5+ CD38- circulating T follicular helper cells from blood, taken on the day of influenza vaccination. All receptors derive from an adult who received the influenza vaccine. Both conserved end residues are part of each CDR3. Each record gives: V gene, clone size, D gene, J gene, CDR3 DNA, CDR3 protein. A D gene is named only where the DNA matches it firmly. Clone size is shown for a subset of rows, as once, few, many or a class of expanded clone.

TRBV6-1	.	TRBD1	TRBJ2-4	TGTGCCAGCAGTGACGGGACAGACAAAAACATTCAGTACTTC	CASSDGTDKNIQYF
TRBV4-3	.	.	TRBJ2-6	TGCGCCAGCAGCCAAGAATGGGGGCTTGTTTACTCTGGGGCCAACGTCCTGACTTTC	CASSQEWGLVYSGANVLTF
TRBV5-1	.	TRBD1	TRBJ2-7	TGCGCCAGCAGCAACACGGGACAGGGAGGTGGTGAGCAGTACTTC	CASSNTGQGGGEQYF
TRBV7-2	.	TRBD1	TRBJ1-3	TGTGCCAGCAGCCCCCGGGACAGGGGAACCCTTTTCTCTGGAAACACCATATATTTT	CASSPRDRGTLFSGNTIYF
TRBV30	.	.	TRBJ2-7	TGTGCCGGAAGGACTGATTCCTACGAGCAGTACTTC	CAGRTDSYEQYF
TRBV7-2	once	TRBD2	TRBJ2-3	TGTGCCAGCAGCCTGTTAGCGGGGGGAAATGCGGATACGCAGTATTTT	CASSLLAGGNADTQYF
TRBV5-6	once	.	TRBJ2-2	TGTGCCAGCAGCTTGACCGGGGGGAACACCGGGGAGCTGTTTTTT	CASSLTGGNTGELFF
TRBV15	.	.	TRBJ2-7	TGTGCCACCAGCAGATTAGGACAGTCGAGCTACGAGCAGTACTTC	CATSRLGQSSYEQYF
TRBV5-6	.	.	TRBJ1-2	TGTGCCAGCAGCGGGTGGGGCGGCGCAAGTTTTAACTATGGCTACACCTTC	CASSGWGGASFNYGYTF
TRBV2	.	.	TRBJ2-3	TGTGCCAGCAGTGGCGGCGGGGAGACCACAGATACGCAGTATTTT	CASSGGGETTDTQYF
TRBV6-1	.	.	TRBJ2-7	TGTGCCAGCAGTGACTCCTACGAGCAGTACTTC	CASSDSYEQYF
TRBV7-9	.	.	TRBJ1-1	TGTGCCAGCAGCTTAGAGATGGGGCATACTGAAGCTTTCTTT	CASSLEMGHTEAFF
TRBV7-2	.	.	TRBJ1-2	TGTGCCAGCAGCCCCTCGACAGGTTATGGCTACACCTTC	CASSPSTGYGYTF
TRBV21-1	.	.	TRBJ2-3	TGTGCCAGCAGCAAAGTACACAGGGGGCGACACACAGATACGCAGTATTTT	CASSKVHRGRHTDTQYF
TRBV11-2	.	.	TRBJ2-2	TGTGCCAGCAGCTGGCAGGGTCCGAACACCGGGGAGCTGTTTTTT	CASSWQGPNTGELFF
TRBV27	.	TRBD2	TRBJ2-1	TGTGCCAGCAGTTTAGTAGCGGGGGGTGAGCAGTTCTTC	CASSLVAGGEQFF
TRBV6-1	.	.	TRBJ1-2	TGTGCCAGCAGTGAGAGGGACTATGGCTACACCTTC	CASSERDYGYTF
TRBV30	.	TRBD1	TRBJ1-1	TGTGCCTGGGCCCGGGGACAGTCCACTGAAGCTTTCTTT	CAWARGQSTEAFF
TRBV4-3	.	TRBD1	TRBJ2-1	TGCGCCAGCAGCCAAGAGACAGGGTATGAGCAGTTCTTC	CASSQETGYEQFF
TRBV19	.	TRBD1	TRBJ1-5	TGTGCCAGTAGTATGGAAGGTGGGGACAGGGCCGACAATCAGCCCCAGCATTTT	CASSMEGGDRADNQPQHF